This T cell receptor beta chain was sequenced in a study of T cells in Graves' hyperthyroidism and ophthalmopathy. Regarding the study as a whole: Researchers found most expanded thyroid clonotypes above 0.001 in blood as well.

The authors deemed Graves' hyperthyroidism stable absent ophthalmopathy progression within 18 months. The authors took PBMCs from 10 ml fresh peripheral blood. TCR beta CDR3 regions were amplified from RNA. The TCR CDR3 first-round RT-PCR relied on the HTBI primer set. TCRdb reprocessed the multiplex PCR reads via MiXCR and lists one record per CDR3 protein. The sample lists some 740,000 distinct CDR3 sequences, around 15% occurring once. Concerning this clonotype: Its target is not known.

With 3 bases removed from V and 4 bases from J, the gap between germline ends came to 22 bases. The germline V gene has CDR1 DFQATT and CDR2 SNEGSKA (reference sequence). The CDR3 consists of 17 residues. This chain uses TRBV20-1 with TRBJ1-3; D remains unclear. The sequence came from a woman between 18 and 29 years old with Graves' hyperthyroidism. Sequences were obtained from blood. In DNA form, the CDR3 reads TGCAGTGCTAGGGATACCGCAGCTTGGGAGGGAGGAAACACCATATATTTT. It yields the protein CSARDTAAWEGGNTIYF.